This section outlines one T cell receptor beta chain sequence together with its context. This clone was seen a few times. It lacks a known antigen. Within one base of it there is no much larger clone, and no base qualities were kept. The data originate from a study of beta chain features in type 1 diabetes (dated 2018 in TCRdb). A note on the overall study: Patients and healthy donors did not differ in mean age, gender distribution, total cell number or subset yield. In the study, TCRB repertoires of sorted circulating CD4+ T cell subsets from recently diagnosed type 1 diabetes patients were compared with those of matched healthy donors. A total of over 90,000,000 sorted cells were examined across all samples, and a strong correlation was observed between cell number per subset and RNA yield. Regulatory and stem cell-like memory subsets were isolated from only 8 patients and roughly eight healthy donors, whereas naive and central memory subsets came from all 28 donors. General findings and caveats noted by the study authors: Because cDNA was sequenced instead of genomic DNA, highly expressing activated cells could be over-represented, though the groups showed no difference in activation or CD3 levels. Patients with type 1 diabetes made fewer insertions and deleted more nucleotides at VDJ recombination sites, implying thymic rearrangement abnormalities. Shorter templates might have been favored by PCR, but patient and control samples were amplified and corrected together, so both groups would have been affected equally by any skew. Naive, central memory and regulatory TCRB repertoires appeared more similar among patients than among healthy donors. Only small numbers of individuals were included in the HLA sub-analyses, which left unresolved whether HLA type had any influence on TCRB rearrangement. In all four CD4+ subsets, TCRB CDR3 length was moderately but significantly shorter in type 1 diabetes patients.

Counted from cysteine to phenylalanine, this CDR3 has 15 amino acids. This entry keeps only the CDR3 DNA: 45 bases, framed from base 1. Reading the germline V gene (reference sequence) gives CDR1 GTSNPN and CDR2 SVGIG. V loses 1 base, J loses 3 bases, and the germline ends lie 15 bases apart. Each donor gave one peripheral blood draw, averaging roughly 120 mL, which was collected into heparinised tubes. Using a panel that included CD45RO, CCR7, CD25, CD127, CD95 and CD27, naive, central memory, regulatory and stem cell-like memory CD4+ T cells were sorted on a BD FACSAria II. A purity above 98% was achieved for all sorted populations. PBMCs were isolated immediately by Lymphoprep density gradient centrifugation and stained directly without culture. Samples were stained and sorted in pairs, with one healthy donor and one patient per experiment, so that batch effects were minimized. All of the isolated RNA was reverse transcribed with the High Capacity cDNA Reverse Transcription Kit, so expressed TCRB transcripts were sequenced. Naive, central memory and regulatory T cell samples underwent deep immunoSEQ sequencing, averaging roughly 3.3 million total reads per sample. After sorted cells were lysed in RLT buffer, RNA was extracted with DNase-treated RNeasy Micro or Mini kits, with the choice depending on cell number. Each cell subset was processed on its own to prevent cross-contamination, while patient and healthy donor samples were processed together. TCRB sequences were amplified from cDNA with the immunoSEQ multiplex PCR, producing 87-bp fragments spanning the CDR3 region. The amplicons were sequenced using the Illumina HiSeq platform. The study's processing was this. Synthetic template baselines were used to correct PCR bias computationally, reads within Hamming distance 2 were collapsed together, and singletons that could not be merged were discarded. Reads were aligned against IMGT to assign V, D and J genes, CDR3 length and insertions or deletions at six rearrangement sites. Within each subset, clonotype counts were normalized to sorted cell number, after which true diversity and Gini coefficients were computed with the tcR R package. The overlap coefficient, calculated on TCRB nucleotide sequences, was used to measure repertoire sharing. TCRdb took this table from immuneACCESS and kept in-frame rearrangements with V and J called. Such tables lack part of the clones; where checked against another copy, unresolved V genes explain under half of the gap, and the rest is unexplained. V and J calls and clone size are those listed in that table; D and trimming were worked out from the DNA. The sample records fewer than 400,000 clones, roughly a tenth of which are singletons. Roughly 1% of the sample goes to the ten largest clones.

The rearrangement combines TRBV30 with TRBJ1-2, with the identity of the D gene unclear. This receptor was obtained from a man aged 25 to 40 with type 1 diabetes. The sample was central memory CD4+ T cells from blood. The sequence in DNA is TGTGCCTGGAGTGCCAAGCAGCTCCCCGACTATGGCTACACCTTC. This gives the protein CAWSAKQLPDYGYTF.